This T cell receptor beta chain comes out of a study of CD8 T cells in Susac syndrome. Study-wide findings and caveats: The TCR sequencing and HLA analysis in the study involved a relatively small number of individuals, as the study acknowledged.

An amount of RNA that ranged from roughly 0.45 to 1 ug was reverse transcribed with random hexamers. An immunoSEQ multiplex PCR generated amplified TCR beta CDR3 products spanning 54 Vbeta and 13 Jbeta. Via MiXCR, TCRdb re-called the immunoSEQ multiplex PCR reads, giving one row per CDR3 protein. The data contain some 100,000 distinct CDR3 sequences, 90% to 96% of them singletons. As for this clonotype: Its cognate antigen is unknown.

The authors sequenced TCR beta from blood CD8+ and CD4+ T cells. Through negative isolation, CD4+ and CD8+ T cells were obtained, while TEMRA cells were enriched using FACS. V was clipped by 7 bases and J by 7 bases, with 17 bases between them. Per germline, CDR1 MNHEY and CDR2 SVGEGT. CDR3 length: 15 amino acids. Specimen: CD4+ T cells from PBMCs. The rearrangement joins TRBV6-2 or TRBV6-3 to TRBJ1-6; possible D gene TRBD1, 6 bases. This receptor was identified in a human donor in good health. CDR3 loop: CASTSSGAPNSPLHF. The CDR3 coding sequence is TGTGCCAGCACCTCATCGGGGGCCCCAAATTCACCCCTCCACTTT.